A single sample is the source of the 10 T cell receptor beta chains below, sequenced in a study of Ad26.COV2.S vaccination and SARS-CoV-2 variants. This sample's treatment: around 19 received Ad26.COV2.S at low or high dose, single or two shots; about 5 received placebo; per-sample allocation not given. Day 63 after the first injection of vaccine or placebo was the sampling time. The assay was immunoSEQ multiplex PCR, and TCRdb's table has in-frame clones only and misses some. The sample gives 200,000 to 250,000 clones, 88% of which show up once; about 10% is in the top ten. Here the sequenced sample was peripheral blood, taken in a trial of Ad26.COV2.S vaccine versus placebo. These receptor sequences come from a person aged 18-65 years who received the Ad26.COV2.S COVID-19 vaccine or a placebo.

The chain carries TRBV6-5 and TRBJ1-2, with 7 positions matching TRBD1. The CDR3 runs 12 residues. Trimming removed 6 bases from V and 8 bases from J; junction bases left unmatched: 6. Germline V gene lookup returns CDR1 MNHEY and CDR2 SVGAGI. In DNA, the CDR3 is TGTGCCAGCAGCGTGGACAGGACGGGCTACACCTTC. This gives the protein CASSVDRTGYTF.

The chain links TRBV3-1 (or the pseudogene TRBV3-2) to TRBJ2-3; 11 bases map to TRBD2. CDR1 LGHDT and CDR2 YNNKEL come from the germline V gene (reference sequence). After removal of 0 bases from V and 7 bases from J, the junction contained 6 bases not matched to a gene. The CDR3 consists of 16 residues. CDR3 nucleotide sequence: TGTGCCAGCAGCCAAGATGGTAGCGGGGGGGCTTATACGCAGTATTTT. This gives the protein CASSQDGSGGAYTQYF.

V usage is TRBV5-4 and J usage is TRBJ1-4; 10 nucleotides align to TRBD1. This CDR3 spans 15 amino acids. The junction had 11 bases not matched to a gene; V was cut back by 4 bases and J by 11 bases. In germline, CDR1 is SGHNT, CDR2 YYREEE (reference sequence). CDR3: CASSSSGTGVGKLFF. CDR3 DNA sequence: TGTGCCAGCAGCAGCTCCGGGACAGGGGTCGGGAAACTGTTTTTT.

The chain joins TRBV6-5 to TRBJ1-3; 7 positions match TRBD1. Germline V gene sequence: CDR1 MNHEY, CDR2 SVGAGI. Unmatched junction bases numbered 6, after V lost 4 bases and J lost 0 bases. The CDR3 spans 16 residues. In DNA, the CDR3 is TGTGCCAGCAGTTTCAAGACAGGGTCCTCTGGAAACACCATATATTTT. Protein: CASSFKTGSSGNTIYF.

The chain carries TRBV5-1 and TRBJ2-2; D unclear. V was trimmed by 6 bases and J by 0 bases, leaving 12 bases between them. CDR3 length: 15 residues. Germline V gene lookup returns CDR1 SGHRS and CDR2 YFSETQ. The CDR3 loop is CASKNGPSNTGELFF. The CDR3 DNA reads TGCGCCAGCAAAAACGGGCCATCGAACACCGGGGAGCTGTTTTTT.

CDR3 sequence reads: CASSPGSTGANSPLHF. The CDR3 DNA is TGCGCCAGCAGTCCCGGATCGACAGGGGCTAATTCACCCCTCCACTTT. The chain links TRBV5-1 to TRBJ1-6; TRBD1 matches 8 bases. Per germline, CDR1 SGHRS and CDR2 YFSETQ. The CDR3 spans 16 residues. Trimming took 5 bases from V and 6 from J; bases not matched to a gene: 10.

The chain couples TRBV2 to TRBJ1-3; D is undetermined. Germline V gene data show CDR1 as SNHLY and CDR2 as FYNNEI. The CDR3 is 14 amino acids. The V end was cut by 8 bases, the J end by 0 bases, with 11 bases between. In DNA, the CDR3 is TGTGCCAGCGCTCCCGAGTCCTCTGGAAACACCATATATTTT. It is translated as CASAPESSGNTIYF.

The CDR3 DNA follows: TGCGCCAGCAGCTTGGCGGCCAAGAGCTCCTATAATTCACCCCTCCACTTT. This translates into CASSLAAKSSYNSPLHF. The gene calls are TRBV5-1 and TRBJ1-6; D gene uncertain. From germline, CDR1 is SGHRS and CDR2 YFSETQ. The CDR3 has 17 amino acids. V was cut by 0 bases and J by 0 bases, with 10 bases left in between.

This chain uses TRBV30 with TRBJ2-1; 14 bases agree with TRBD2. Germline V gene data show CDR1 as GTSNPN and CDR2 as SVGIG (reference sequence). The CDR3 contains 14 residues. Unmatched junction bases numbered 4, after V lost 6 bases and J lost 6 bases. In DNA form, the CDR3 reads TGTGCCTGCCTGGGACTAGCGGGAGCCAATGAGCAGTTCTTC. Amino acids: CACLGLAGANEQFF.

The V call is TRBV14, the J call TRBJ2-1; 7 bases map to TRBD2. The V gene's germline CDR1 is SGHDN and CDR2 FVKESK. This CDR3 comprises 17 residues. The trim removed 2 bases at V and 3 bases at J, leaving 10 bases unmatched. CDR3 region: CASSQTGGRLLYNEQFF. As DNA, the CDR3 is TGTGCCAGCAGCCAAACAGGCGGGAGACTCCTCTACAATGAGCAGTTCTTC.